This record looks at one TCR beta chain sequence and its context. This sample is part of a study of long-term antiretroviral therapy in people with HIV. The germline CDR1 and CDR2 sequences are SQVTM and ANQGSEA. The V end lost 7 bases, the J end lost 2 bases, and 13 bases lay between the germline ends. CDR3 size: 13 residues. At the survey level, the v3.0 immunoSEQ assay was run. The repertoire was sequenced with immunoSEQ multiplex PCR; TCRdb's copy has only in-frame clones and lacks some. The sample has tens of thousands of clones; 70% to 90% are singletons. The chain employs TRBV29-1 and TRBJ2-3; D is uncertain. The source was unsorted PBMCs, collected 3 years after starting antiretroviral therapy. This clonotype originated in a man aged 40-49 years with HIV. In DNA form, the CDR3 reads TGCAGCGCAGTAATCTCATACACAGATACGCAGTATTTT. Translation: CSAVISYTDTQYF.